This T cell receptor beta chain originates from a study of T cell changes during pregnancy in multiple sclerosis. V gave up 4 bases and J gave up 4 bases; unmatched junction bases: 6. CDR1 is MNHEY and CDR2 is SVGAGI in the germline V gene. The CDR3 is made up of 14 amino acids. Using immunoSEQ multiplex PCR, the repertoire was profiled, and TCRdb retains in-frame clones only, with some absent. The profile covers 40,000 or so clones, with 90% to 95% appearing a single time and around 0.39% taken by the ten largest. The chain is built from TRBV6-5 and TRBJ2-5; 7 positions agree with TRBD1. Here the sequenced sample was CD4+ T cells from peripheral blood mononuclear cells, taken in the third trimester of pregnancy. The origin of this receptor is a female donor in good health, enrolled as a control in a pregnancy study. The CDR3 protein is CASSSRGRVETQYF. CDR3 DNA: TGTGCCAGCAGTTCAAGGGGGCGCGTAGAGACCCAGTACTTC.